These 9 T cell receptor beta chains were sequenced from one sample in a study of blood T cell repertoires in COVID-19. Generated by immunoSEQ multiplex PCR, the TCRdb table keeps only in-frame clones and is missing some. The repertoire holds 200,000 to 250,000 clones, with roughly 88% as singletons. Specimen: peripheral blood. These receptors originate from a woman aged 40 to 50 who had recovered from COVID-19.

J is TRBJ2-3 and V is TRBV5-1, with D hard to call. Looked up from germline, CDR1 is SGHRS and CDR2 is YFSETQ. Trimming removed 0 bases from V and 3 bases from J, with 11 bases in between. The CDR3 loop spans 15 amino acids. The CDR3 bases are TGCGCCAGCAGCTTGGCCTTAGCCCCGACAGATACGCAGTATTTT. This sequence encodes CASSLALAPTDTQYF.

The chain links TRBV5-4 to TRBJ2-7; 10 nucleotides align to TRBD2. Germline V CDR1 and CDR2: SGHNT, YYREEE (reference sequence). The J segment lost 2 bases and the V segment lost 4 bases, leaving 3 bases of the junction unmatched. CDR3 length: 14 amino acids. Here the CDR3 reads CASSQAGGTYEQYF. CDR3 nucleotide sequence: TGTGCCAGCAGCCAAGCGGGGGGGACCTACGAGCAGTACTTC. The full variable domain, with the rest looked up from reference TRBV5-4 and TRBJ2-7, is ETGVTQSPTHLIKTRGQQVTLRCSSQSGHNTVSWYQQALGQGPQFIFQYYREEENGRGNFPPRFSGLQFPNYSSELNVNALELDDSALYLCASSQAGGTYEQYFGPGTRLTVT.

The table lists this clone with a count of one. This chain uses TRBV11-2 with TRBJ2-2, with 7 bases matching TRBD1. This CDR3 region has 15 residues. The V gene's germline CDR1 is SGHAT and CDR2 FQNNGV. The junction had 5 bases not matched to a gene; V was cut back by 2 bases and J by 5 bases. This CDR3 is CASSLRQGETGELFF. The CDR3 bases are TGTGCCAGCAGCTTAAGGCAGGGGGAGACCGGGGAGCTGTTTTTT.

The chain employs TRBV4-3 and TRBJ2-7; 10 nucleotides match TRBD2. The V segment lost 1 base and the J segment 4 bases; nucleotides outside the gene matches: 4. CDR3 length equals 15 residues. Germline CDR1 and CDR2: LGHNA and YSLEER. Written as DNA, the CDR3 is TGCGCCAGCAGCCAAGTAGCGGGGGGCCCTTACGAGCAGTACTTC. Protein product: CASSQVAGGPYEQYF.

This clone occurred a few times. The rearrangement uses TRBV5-1 and TRBJ2-3; TRBD1 matches at 7 bases. Per germline, CDR1 SGHRS and CDR2 YFSETQ. J gave up 6 bases and V 2 bases, and 9 bases lay outside the gene matches. The CDR3 spans 15 residues. The CDR3 sequence: CASSFTGAAFDTQYF. The CDR3 DNA reads TGCGCCAGCAGCTTTACAGGGGCCGCATTTGATACGCAGTATTTT.

The sample holds a few counts of this clone. This rearrangement joins TRBV6-5 to TRBJ1-1, with unresolved D. The CDR3 length is 15 residues. Germline values: CDR1 MNHEY, CDR2 SVGAGI. Trimming took 2 bases from V and 0 from J, leaving 10 bases between them. This CDR3 is CASSYEPRMNTEAFF. Here the CDR3 DNA reads TGTGCCAGCAGTTACGAACCGCGCATGAACACTGAAGCTTTCTTT.

This clone showed up just a few times. This chain connects TRBV6-7 to TRBJ1-5; D gene uncertain. TRBV6-7 is placed among ORFs of uncertain function. V gave up 1 base and J gave up 0 bases, with 7 bases separating them. This CDR3 has 15 residues. DNA of the CDR3: TGTGCCAGCAGTTACTTTCAGAATAGCAATCAGCCCCAGCATTTT. This translates into CASSYFQNSNQPQHF.

The chain uses TRBV11-3 and TRBJ2-5; TRBD2 matches at 7 bases. CDR1 SGHNT and CDR2 YENEEA come from the germline V gene. V lost 5 bases, J lost 1 base, and 4 bases stayed unmatched. This CDR3 has 14 amino acids. In nucleotides, the CDR3 is TGTGCCAGCAGCATGGGACTATTCCAAGAGACCCAGTACTTC. Translation: CASSMGLFQETQYF.

The chain has TRBV19 and TRBJ1-2; D gene ambiguous. The CDR3 is made up of 16 amino acids. Germline lookup yields CDR1 LNHDA and CDR2 SQIVND (reference sequence). Trimming cost V 2 bases and J 4 bases, with 17 bases left between them. The CDR3 DNA reads TGTGCCAGTAGTATATCTTCCCAGGAGCGGGGCTATGGCTACACCTTC. Amino acid sequence: CASSISSQERGYGYTF.